This T cell receptor beta chain is drawn from a study of blood T cells in healthy people across ages. CDR3 length equals 16 residues. V lost 5 bases and J lost 0, with 14 bases in between. Study results and caveats: In older individuals, TCR beta diversity per million T cells was lower, falling roughly linearly with age.

It was with a sample-barcoded 5' primer and a J-beta primer mix that a second PCR of roughly 6 to 12 cycles was run. Sequencing of every sample gave 2.5 million or more CDR3-containing paired-end reads. MiXCR, applied by TCRdb to the 5' RACE reads, yields one record per CDR3 protein. Of some 1.4 million distinct CDR3 sequences listed, about 40% are singletons. Per-sample yields of isolated PBMCs were at least 6 million. Concerning this clonotype: Its antigen is unknown.

The sequencing input was blood. This TCR was recovered from a woman between 18 and 29 years old in good health. V and J are TRBV12-3 or TRBV12-4 and TRBJ1-5, with a possible D match to TRBD1 (6 bases). The CDR3 DNA follows: TGTGCCAGCAGTCGTGACGGGACAAGTAGCAATCAGCCCCAGCATTTT. Encoded protein: CASSRDGTSSNQPQHF.